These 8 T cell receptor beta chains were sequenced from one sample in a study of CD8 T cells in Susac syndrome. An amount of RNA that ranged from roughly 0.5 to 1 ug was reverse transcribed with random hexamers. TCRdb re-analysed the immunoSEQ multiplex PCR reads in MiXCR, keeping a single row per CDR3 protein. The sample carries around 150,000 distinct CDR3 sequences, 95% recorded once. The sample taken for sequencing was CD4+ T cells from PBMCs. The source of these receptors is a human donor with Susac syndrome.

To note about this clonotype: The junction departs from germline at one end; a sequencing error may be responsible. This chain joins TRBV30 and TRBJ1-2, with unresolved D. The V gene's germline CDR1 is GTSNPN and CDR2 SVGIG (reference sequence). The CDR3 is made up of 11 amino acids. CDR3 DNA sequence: TGTGCCTGGAGTCTAACCACCACGTTTAACTTC. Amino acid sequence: CAWSLTTTFNF.

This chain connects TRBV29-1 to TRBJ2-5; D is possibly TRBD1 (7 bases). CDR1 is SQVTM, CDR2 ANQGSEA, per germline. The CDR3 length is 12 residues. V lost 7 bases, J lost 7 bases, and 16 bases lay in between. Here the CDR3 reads CSGGTDPGTQYF. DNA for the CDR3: TGCAGCGGCGGGACAGACCCAGGGACCCAGTACTTC.

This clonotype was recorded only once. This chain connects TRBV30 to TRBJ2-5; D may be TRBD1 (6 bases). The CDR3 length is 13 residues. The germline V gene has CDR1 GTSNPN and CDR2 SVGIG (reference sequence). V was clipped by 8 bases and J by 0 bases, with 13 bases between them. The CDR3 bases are TGTGCCACAACACAGGGAAACCAAGAGACCCAGTACTTC. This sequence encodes CATTQGNQETQYF.

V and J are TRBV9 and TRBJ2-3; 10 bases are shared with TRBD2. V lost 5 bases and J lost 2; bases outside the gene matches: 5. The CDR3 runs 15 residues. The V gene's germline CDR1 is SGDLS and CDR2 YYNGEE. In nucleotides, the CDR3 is TGTGCCAGCAGAGCGGGAGGGCACCCCACAGATACGCAGTATTTT. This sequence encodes CASRAGGHPTDTQYF.

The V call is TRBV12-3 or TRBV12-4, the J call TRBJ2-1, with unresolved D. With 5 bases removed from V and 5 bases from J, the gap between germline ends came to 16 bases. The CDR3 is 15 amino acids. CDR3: CASSPRLEADNEQFF. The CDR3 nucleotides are TGTGCCAGCAGTCCGCGGCTAGAGGCCGACAATGAGCAGTTCTTC.

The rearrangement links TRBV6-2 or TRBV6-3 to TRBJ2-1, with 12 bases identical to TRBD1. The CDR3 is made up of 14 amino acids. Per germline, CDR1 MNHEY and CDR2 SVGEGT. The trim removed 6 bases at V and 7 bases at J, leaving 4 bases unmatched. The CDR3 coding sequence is TGTGCCAGCAGATGGGACAGGGGGCGGAATGAGCAGTTCTTC. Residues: CASRWDRGRNEQFF.

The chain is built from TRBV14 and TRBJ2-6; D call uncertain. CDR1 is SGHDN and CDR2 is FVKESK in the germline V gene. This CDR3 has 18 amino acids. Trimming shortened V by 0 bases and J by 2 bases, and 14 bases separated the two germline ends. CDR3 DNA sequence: TGTGCCAGCAGCCAAGATAGGGCAGGCTGGGCTGGGGCCAACGTCCTGACTTTC. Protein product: CASSQDRAGWAGANVLTF.

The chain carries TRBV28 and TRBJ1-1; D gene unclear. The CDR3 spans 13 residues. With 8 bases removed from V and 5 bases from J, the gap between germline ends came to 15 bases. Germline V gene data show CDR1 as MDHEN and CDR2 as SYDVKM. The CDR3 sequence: CASVAPWGTEAFF. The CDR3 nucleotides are TGTGCCAGCGTTGCCCCGTGGGGTACTGAAGCTTTCTTT.